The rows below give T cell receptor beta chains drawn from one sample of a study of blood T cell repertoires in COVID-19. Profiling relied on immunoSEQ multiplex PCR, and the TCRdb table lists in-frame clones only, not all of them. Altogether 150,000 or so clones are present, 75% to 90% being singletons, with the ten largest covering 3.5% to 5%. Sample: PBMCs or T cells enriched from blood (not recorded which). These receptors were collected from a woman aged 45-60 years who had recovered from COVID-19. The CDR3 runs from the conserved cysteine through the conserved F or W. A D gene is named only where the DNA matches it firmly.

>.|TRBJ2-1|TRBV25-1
CASSARGLSSYNEQFF
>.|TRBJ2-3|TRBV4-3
CASSQAVAGGSDTQYF
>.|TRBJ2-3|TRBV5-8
CASSQGHLSTDTQYF
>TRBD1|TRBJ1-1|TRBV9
CASSTRQGARTEAFF
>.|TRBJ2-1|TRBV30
CAWARGRRVNEQFF
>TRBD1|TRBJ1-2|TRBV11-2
CASSFDRAYGYTF
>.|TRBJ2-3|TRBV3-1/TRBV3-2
CASSQADYTDTQYF
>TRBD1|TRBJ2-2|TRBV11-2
CASSLGRDRSYTGELFF
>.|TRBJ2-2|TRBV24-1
CATTSDNTGELFF
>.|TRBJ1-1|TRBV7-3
CASSPDSYTEAFF
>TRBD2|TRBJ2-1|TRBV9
CASSPGLALSYNEQFF
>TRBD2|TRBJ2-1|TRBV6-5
CASSKLAGDNEQFF
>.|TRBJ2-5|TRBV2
CASSAGRGGYQETQYF
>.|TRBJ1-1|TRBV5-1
CASSPVSRALNTEAFF
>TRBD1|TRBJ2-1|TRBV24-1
CATSEGQVRGEQFF
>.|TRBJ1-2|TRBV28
CASSARTAYGYTF
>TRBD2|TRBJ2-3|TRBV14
CASSQTSGGADTQYF